A single T cell receptor (beta chain) is shown here with its context. The data stem from a study of blood T cell repertoires in COVID-19. Study in general: Collection of acute and convalescent COVID-19 samples took place in the United States, Italy and Spain. PBMCs, B-cell-depleted T cells, or T cells provided the cDNA or gDNA that made up the material.

As processed by the authors: Using reference gene primer amplification, nucleated cell counts were estimated. The repertoire was sequenced with immunoSEQ multiplex PCR; TCRdb's copy has only in-frame clones and lacks some. V and J calls and clone size are as listed in that table; D and trimming were resolved from the DNA. The sample has 250,000 or so clones, roughly 84% seen once. Sequences were obtained from peripheral blood. This TCR was sampled from a middle-aged woman who had recovered from COVID-19.

This CDR3 reads CASSPTGPGNEQFF. The CDR3 DNA is TGTGCCAGCAGCCCGACAGGACCTGGGAATGAGCAGTTCTTC. The rearrangement joins TRBV3-1 (or the pseudogene TRBV3-2) to TRBJ2-1, with a tentative D call TRBD1 (6 bases). The CDR3 runs 14 residues. Trimming removed 4 bases at V and 7 bases at J, with 14 bases between. CDR1 and CDR2 from the germline V gene are LGHDT and YNNKEL (reference sequence).